These 20 T cell receptor beta chains were all obtained from the same sample, sequenced in a study of cytomegalovirus exposure and HLA in healthy donors. PCR involved 60 Vbeta and 13 Jbeta primers. The protocol was immunoSEQ multiplex PCR, while the TCRdb copy is restricted to in-frame clones and leaves out a portion. The sample includes 80,000 to 100,000 clones, 70% seen only once; the top ten take 2% to 3%. The sample comprised PBMCs. These receptors all come from a man aged 45-60 years in good health and CMV-seronegative.

This clone was counted a single time. V gene TRBV29-1 combines with J gene TRBJ2-2; 8 bases align to TRBD2. The CDR3 length is 15 residues. Germline assignment: CDR1 SQVTM and CDR2 ANQGSEA. Trimming at V came to 8 bases and at J to 1 base, leaving 9 bases not matched to a gene. This CDR3 is CSIPGGRENTGELFF. CDR3 nucleotides: TGCAGCATCCCGGGGGGGCGAGAGAACACCGGGGAGCTGTTTTTT.

The chain uses TRBV11-2 and TRBJ1-5; 7 positions agree with TRBD1. CDR3 length: 16 amino acids. Germline V lookup: CDR1 SGHAT, CDR2 FQNNGV. V trimming: 3 bases; J trimming: 4 bases; junction bases outside the gene matches: 9. The CDR3 nucleotides read TGTGCCAGCAGCTTGAACACAGGGGCGGGAAATCAGCCCCAGCATTTT. As protein: CASSLNTGAGNQPQHF.

The chain carries TRBV29-1 and TRBJ2-1, with TRBD2 matching over 7 bases. V lost 5 bases, J lost 0 bases, and 7 bases stayed unmatched. The CDR3 is 15 amino acids. In germline, CDR1 is SQVTM, CDR2 ANQGSEA. DNA of the CDR3: TGCAGCGTTATACCGCGGGGGAGCTCCTACAATGAGCAGTTCTTC. This sequence encodes CSVIPRGSSYNEQFF.

This chain uses TRBV6-5 with TRBJ2-7, with a tentative D call TRBD1 (6 bases). Trimming took off 2 bases at V and 4 bases at J, with 9 bases between the two ends. The length of the CDR3 is 13 residues. Germline V CDR1 and CDR2: MNHEY, SVGAGI. The CDR3 region is CASSYQRGYEQYF. The DNA for the CDR3 is TGTGCCAGCAGTTACCAAAGGGGGTACGAGCAGTACTTC.

This chain links TRBV7-2 with TRBJ2-1; D is undetermined. There are 13 residues in the CDR3. V was shortened by 1 base and J by 13 bases, with 14 bases between the two germline ends. CDR1 is SGHTA, CDR2 FQGNSA, per germline. CDR3 region: CASSLGATVIQFF. The CDR3 DNA is TGTGCCAGCAGCTTAGGGGCCACGGTCATCCAGTTCTTC. Filled out from reference TRBV7-2 and TRBJ2-1, the complete variable domain reads GAGVSQSPSNKVTEKGKDVELRCDPISGHTALYWYRQSLGQGLEFLIYFQGNSAPDKSGLPSDRFSAERTGGSVSTLTIQRTQQEDSAVYLCASSLGATVIQFFGPGTRLTVL.

This clone has only a few counts. V gene TRBV2 combines with J gene TRBJ2-7, with D perhaps matching TRBD2 (5 bases). The CDR3 is 16 residues long. Germline V lookup: CDR1 SNHLY, CDR2 FYNNEI. V was shortened by 6 bases and J by 0 bases, with 18 bases between the two germline ends. The DNA of the CDR3 is TGTGCCAGCAGGAAAGGGTATAGCGTCTTCTCCTACGAGCAGTACTTC. It codes for CASRKGYSVFSYEQYF.

The chain is built from TRBV6-5 and TRBJ2-5; possible D gene TRBD2, 6 bases. CDR3 size: 13 residues. V shed 9 bases and J shed 7 bases, with 18 bases lying between them. CDR1 is MNHEY and CDR2 is SVGAGI in the germline V gene. The CDR3 is CASKAGGLGTQYF. DNA of the CDR3: TGTGCCAGTAAGGCCGGGGGATTGGGGACCCAGTACTTC.

On this clone itself: The sample has other DNA sequences that encode this CDR3 too. This chain joins TRBV6-1 and TRBJ2-5; 10 bases are a match to TRBD2. J was trimmed by 1 base and V by 6 bases; bases with no gene match: 5. Germline V CDR1 and CDR2: MNHNS, SASEGT. The CDR3 sequence is 15 residues long. The CDR3 loop is CASSRASGGQETQYF. In DNA, the CDR3 is TGTGCCAGCAGCCGGGCTAGCGGGGGCCAAGAGACCCAGTACTTC.

The chain joins TRBV2 to TRBJ2-1; 9 nucleotides match TRBD2. CDR1 SNHLY and CDR2 FYNNEI come from the germline V gene. V was clipped by 4 bases and J by 0 bases; unmatched bases: 4. The CDR3 has 16 amino acids. CDR3 in amino acids: CASSATSGRSYNEQFF. In nucleotides, the CDR3 is TGTGCCAGCAGTGCGACTAGCGGTCGCTCCTACAATGAGCAGTTCTTC.

J is TRBJ1-6 and V is TRBV5-4, with no clear D. V lost 2 bases to trimming and J lost 0 bases, with 6 bases between them. This CDR3 spans 15 amino acids. The V gene's germline CDR1 is SGHNT and CDR2 YYREEE (reference sequence). The CDR3 nucleotides read TGTGCCAGCAGCTTCCGGGACTCCTATAATTCACCCCTCCACTTT. Amino acids: CASSFRDSYNSPLHF.

This clone appeared a few times. The chain carries TRBV30 and TRBJ2-5; maybe TRBD1 (7 bases). This CDR3 is 14 amino acids long. Germline CDR1 and CDR2: GTSNPN and SVGIG (reference sequence). Trimming shortened V by 0 bases and J by 5 bases, and 13 bases separated the two germline ends. As DNA, the CDR3 is TGTGCCTGGAGTGTACCCAGGGGGGAGGAGACCCAGTACTTC. This gives the protein CAWSVPRGEETQYF. The entire variable domain, with the rest obtained from reference TRBV30 and TRBJ2-5, is as follows: SQTIHQWPATLVQPVGSPLSLECTVEGTSNPNLYWYRQAAGRGLQLLFYSVGIGQISSEVPQNLSASRPQDRQFILSSKKLLLSDSGFYLCAWSVPRGEETQYFGPGTRLLVL.

The rearrangement uses TRBV15 and TRBJ2-5; D may be TRBD1 (5 bases). V lost 0 bases and J lost 2, with 10 bases in between. This CDR3 is 15 amino acids long. Germline CDR1 is LNHNV and CDR2 is YYDKDF (reference sequence). CDR3 sequence: CATSRDKGYQETQYF. CDR3 coding DNA: TGTGCCACCAGCAGAGATAAGGGGTATCAAGAGACCCAGTACTTC.

The CDR3 spells CASSQDTTSYEQYF. As DNA, the CDR3 is TGCGCCAGCAGCCAAGATACGACATCCTACGAGCAGTACTTC. This chain uses TRBV4-3 with TRBJ2-7, with D unresolved. From germline, CDR1 is LGHNA and CDR2 YSLEER. The V gene lost 0 bases and the J gene lost 1 base, with 7 bases spanning the gap. The CDR3 is 14 amino acids.

The chain carries TRBV4-1 and TRBJ2-7; 8 nucleotides match TRBD1. Germline V gene lookup returns CDR1 MGHRA and CDR2 YSYEKL. The length of the CDR3 is 14 residues. V was clipped by 5 bases and J by 4 bases; unmatched bases: 7. The CDR3 DNA reads TGCGCCAGCAGCGGCATAGGACAGGGTTACGAGCAGTACTTC. As protein: CASSGIGQGYEQYF.

The chain is built from TRBV19 and TRBJ2-3; D remains unclear. The germline gives CDR1 LNHDA, CDR2 SQIVND (reference sequence). V was clipped by 3 bases and J by 2 bases, with 9 bases between them. The CDR3 has 14 residues. DNA for the CDR3: TGTGCCAGTAGTATTCGACTTATCACAGATACGCAGTATTTT. It specifies CASSIRLITDTQYF.

The genes are TRBV7-9 and TRBJ2-7; 7 bases align to TRBD2. There are 13 residues in the CDR3. From germline, CDR1 is SEHNR and CDR2 FQNEAQ (reference sequence). J was trimmed by 4 bases and V by 2 bases; bases with no gene match: 2. The CDR3 here is CASSLWGGYEQYF. CDR3 bases: TGTGCCAGCAGCTTATGGGGGGGGTACGAGCAGTACTTC.

CDR3 protein: CAPHWTSGRADYEQYF. In DNA form, the CDR3 reads TGTGCTCCGCACTGGACTAGCGGGAGGGCCGACTACGAGCAGTACTTC. This sequence joins TRBV12-5 and TRBJ2-7, with TRBD2 identical over 15 bases. CDR3 length: 16 residues. Looked up from germline, CDR1 is LGHNT and CDR2 is FRNRAP. V dropped 11 bases and J dropped 3; count of bases not matched to a gene: 11.

This clone was recorded once. J is TRBJ2-5 and V is TRBV19; TRBD1 aligns across 7 bases. The V and J ends lost 4 bases and 1 base, in that order; junction bases with no gene match: 0. The CDR3 totals 13 residues. Germline values: CDR1 LNHDA, CDR2 SQIVND (reference sequence). The CDR3 sequence is CASSTGGQETQYF. DNA for the CDR3: TGTGCCAGTAGTACAGGGGGCCAAGAGACCCAGTACTTC.

The chain is built from TRBV27 and TRBJ2-7; the match to TRBD1 covers 8 bases. This CDR3 spans 14 amino acids. V was pared by 6 bases and J by 3 bases, with 7 bases of the junction left unmatched. The germline gives CDR1 MNHEY, CDR2 SMNVEV (reference sequence). The CDR3 is CASRPRQGFYEQYF. CDR3 sequence (DNA): TGTGCCAGCAGGCCCAGACAGGGGTTCTACGAGCAGTACTTC.

J is TRBJ2-2 and V is TRBV19; 7 positions agree with TRBD1. CDR1 and CDR2 (germline): LNHDA, SQIVND (reference sequence). The V segment lost 6 bases and the J segment 3 bases; nucleotides outside the gene matches: 7. The CDR3 runs 15 residues. In DNA form, the CDR3 reads TGTGCCAGTAGCAAGGGGGCTATGGACACCGGGGAGCTGTTTTTT. Translating gives CASSKGAMDTGELFF.